This TCR beta chain was documented in a study of post-analysis software for immune sequencing data. Unique-molecular-identifier-tagged TCR beta cDNA libraries were used. It was from roughly 0.93 to 9.6 million T cells that some 470,000 cDNA molecules came. Using its own MiXCR run on the PCR reads, TCRdb lists one record per CDR3 protein. The sample holds around 500,000 distinct CDR3 sequences; around a third are singletons and the top ten take roughly 6%. Germline V gene data show CDR1 as LGHDT and CDR2 as YNNKEL (reference sequence). CDR3 length equals 17 residues. After removal of 0 bases from V and 11 bases from J, the junction contained 15 bases not matched to a gene. The study's findings and limits: TRBV5-6, TRBV5-1 and TRBV20-1 belonged to a set of roughly 5 TRBV segments that were more frequent in patients than controls.

This clonotype was picked up one time. Its antigen is undetermined. The sequence came from a girl under 18 with multiple sclerosis. The sample comprised blood. J is TRBJ2-5 and V is TRBV3-1; 10 bases fit TRBD2. CDR3: CASSQDWLAGAGGEQYF. The CDR3 nucleotides read TGTGCCAGCAGCCAAGATTGGCTAGCGGGGGCCGGGGGTGAGCAGTACTTC.